These 2 T cell receptor beta chains share one sample of origin, sequenced in a study of vaccination and CD4 T cells after COVID-19. The assay that was used to sequence DNA from cultured CD4+ T cells was the Oncomine TCR Beta short-read assay. TCRdb ran MiXCR on the PCR reads and lists one entry per CDR3 protein. The sample yields fewer than 20,000 distinct CDR3 sequences, around 50% seen once. The treatment: roughly 10-day PBMC culture with coronavirus spike peptide pools or control peptides (ViraFEST assay). Their antigens are not known. This specimen consisted of CD4+ T cells from blood, cultured in vitro, obtained before SARS-CoV-2 vaccination. The receptors stem from a human donor who had recovered from COVID-19.

The chain employs TRBV19 and TRBJ1-2; D is unresolved. CDR1 and CDR2 from the germline V gene are LNHDA and SQIVND (reference sequence). Trimming stripped 4 bases from V and 8 bases from J, with 14 bases between. The CDR3 runs 13 residues. The CDR3 sequence is CASSTYSLGGYTF. The CDR3 DNA sequence: TGTGCCAGTAGTACCTACAGCCTTGGCGGCTACACCTTC.

V gene TRBV5-4 combines with J gene TRBJ1-2; D may be TRBD1 (5 bases). The CDR3 is 13 amino acids. The ends were cut back, 1 base at V and 5 bases at J, with 9 bases in the middle. Per germline, CDR1 SGHNT and CDR2 YYREEE (reference sequence). The chain's CDR3 is CASSLSGSYGYTF. CDR3 coding DNA: TGTGCCAGCAGCTTGTCAGGGTCGTATGGCTACACCTTC.